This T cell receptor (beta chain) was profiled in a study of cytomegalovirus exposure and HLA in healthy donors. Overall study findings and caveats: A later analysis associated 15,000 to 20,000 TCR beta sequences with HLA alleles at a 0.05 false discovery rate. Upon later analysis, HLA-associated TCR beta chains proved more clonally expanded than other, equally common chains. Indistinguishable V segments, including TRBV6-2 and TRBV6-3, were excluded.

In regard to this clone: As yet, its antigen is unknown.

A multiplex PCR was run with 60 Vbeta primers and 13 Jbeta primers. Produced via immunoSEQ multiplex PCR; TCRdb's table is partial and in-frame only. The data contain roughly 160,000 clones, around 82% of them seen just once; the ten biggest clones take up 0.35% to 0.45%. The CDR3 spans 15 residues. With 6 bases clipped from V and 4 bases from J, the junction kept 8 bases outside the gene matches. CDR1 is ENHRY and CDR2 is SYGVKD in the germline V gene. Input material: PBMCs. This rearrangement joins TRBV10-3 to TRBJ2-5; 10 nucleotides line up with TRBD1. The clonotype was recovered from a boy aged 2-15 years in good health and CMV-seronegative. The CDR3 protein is CAISRGTGVRETQYF. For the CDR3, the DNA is TGTGCCATCAGCAGAGGGACAGGGGTTCGAGAGACCCAGTACTTC.